This is a list of T cell receptor beta chains from one sample in a study of identical twins. MiXCR was run by TCRdb on the 5' RACE reads, yielding one entry per CDR3 protein. The table shows over 600,000 distinct CDR3 sequences, with 21% occurring only once. The data were also submitted as part of a second study, on T cells expressing NK-cell markers.

Input material: PBMCs. Source of these receptors: a young woman in good health. The CDR3 runs from the conserved cysteine through the conserved F or W. A D gene is named only where the DNA matches it firmly. Clone sizes are given selectively: once, few, many, or a class where the clone is expanded.

V gene	J gene	D gene	clone size	CDR3 DNA	CDR3 protein
TRBV29-1	TRBJ1-1	.	.	TGCAGCGTCACAGGACCTGGAAGGTTGAACACTGAAGCTTTCTTT	CSVTGPGRLNTEAFF
TRBV6-1	TRBJ1-2	.	.	TGTGCCAGCAGTCCCTGGGACCGCCGGGACGGCTACACCTTC	CASSPWDRRDGYTF
TRBV12-3/TRBV12-4	TRBJ1-6	.	.	TGTGCCAGCAGTTTCCAGGGCCTAAATTCACCCCTCCACTTT	CASSFQGLNSPLHF
TRBV6-2/TRBV6-3	TRBJ2-7	TRBD1	few	TGTGCCAGCAGTTCTCGCCCGGGACAGTCCTACGAGCAGTACTTC	CASSSRPGQSYEQYF
TRBV5-1	TRBJ1-1	.	.	TGCGCCAGCAGCTTGGAGTGGGGATATGAAGCTTTCTTT	CASSLEWGYEAFF
TRBV6-1	TRBJ2-7	TRBD1	.	TGTGCCAGTTACTTGACAGGGGGCAACGAGCAGTACTTC	CASYLTGGNEQYF
TRBV12-3/TRBV12-4	TRBJ2-1	TRBD2	.	TGTGCCAGCTCGGGGGCGGGGGGGCGGAATGAGCAGTTCTTC	CASSGAGGRNEQFF
TRBV12-3/TRBV12-4	TRBJ2-5	.	.	TGTGCCAGCAGTCCCCAGGCGACGGGCGAGACCCAGTACTTC	CASSPQATGETQYF
TRBV6-1	TRBJ2-1	TRBD1	few	TGTGCCAGCAAGCCGGGACAGGGGATTTCGAATGAGCAGTTCTTC	CASKPGQGISNEQFF
TRBV20-1	TRBJ2-1	TRBD2	few	TGCAGTGTAACTAGCGGGGGGCTAACCTACAATGAGCAGTTCTTC	CSVTSGGLTYNEQFF
TRBV5-4	TRBJ1-1	.	.	TGTGCCAGCAGATTAGGGGGGTCCACTGAAGCTTTCTTT	CASRLGGSTEAFF
TRBV4-2	TRBJ2-7	.	.	TGTGCCAGCAGCCAAGATCTCTTGGGGGCCTACGAGCAGTACTTC	CASSQDLLGAYEQYF
TRBV20-1	TRBJ2-1	TRBD2	many	TGCAGTGCTAAAACTAGCGGGAGTCGGAATGAGCAGTTCTTC	CSAKTSGSRNEQFF
TRBV9	TRBJ2-1	TRBD2	few	TGTGCCAGCAGCAAGGGACTAGCGGGAGCCCACAATGAGCAGTTCTTC	CASSKGLAGAHNEQFF
TRBV10-3	TRBJ2-3	TRBD2	.	TGTGCCATCAGTGAGTCGACGCGGGGGATCACAGATACGCAGTATTTT	CAISESTRGITDTQYF
TRBV3-1	TRBJ1-5	TRBD1	.	TGTGCCACCAGCCACAACAACAGGGGCCGGCAGCCCCAGCATTTT	CATSHNNRGRQPQHF
TRBV20-1	TRBJ1-2	.	few	TGCAGTGCTAGATTTTCGGGGGATGGCTACACCTTC	CSARFSGDGYTF
TRBV18	TRBJ2-7	.	few	TGTGCCAGCTCACCATGGGGCACAGGTGGGGCCTACGAGCAGTACTTC	CASSPWGTGGAYEQYF
TRBV6-5	TRBJ2-7	.	.	TGTGCCAGCAGCCCACAGGGCAAGGAGCAGTACTTC	CASSPQGKEQYF
TRBV12-3/TRBV12-4	TRBJ2-3	TRBD2	.	TGTGCCAGCACCCCACGGTTAGCGGGAACCCCAGATACGCAGTATTTT	CASTPRLAGTPDTQYF
TRBV7-2	TRBJ2-5	.	.	TGTGCCAGCAGCTTAGTCGGGGATTACCAAGAGACCCAGTACTTC	CASSLVGDYQETQYF
TRBV29-1	TRBJ2-7	TRBD1	few	TGCAGCGTTGCCGGACAGGGCTACGAGGGGCAGTACTTC	CSVAGQGYEGQYF
TRBV6-5	TRBJ1-5	.	few	TGTGCCAGCAGTTCATATGGCAATCAGCCCCAGCATTTT	CASSSYGNQPQHF
TRBV20-1	TRBJ2-7	.	.	TGCAGTGCTAGGGCCCATACTTTCTACGAGCAGTACTTC	CSARAHTFYEQYF
TRBV5-6	TRBJ1-2	.	.	TGTGCCAGCAGCAAAGGACGGAGCTATGGCTACACCTTC	CASSKGRSYGYTF
TRBV3-1	TRBJ1-1	.	.	TGTGCCAGCAGCCAAGATATGACAGTTGAAGCTTTCTTT	CASSQDMTVEAFF
TRBV12-3/TRBV12-4	TRBJ1-1	.	few	TGTGCCAGCAGTTTACTCTCCTTTCTAGCGAGGGTTTTCTTT	CASSLLSFLARVFF
TRBV29-1	TRBJ2-1	.	.	TGCAGCGTTGAAACGACCCGGGCGAATGAGCAGTTCTTC	CSVETTRANEQFF
TRBV20-1	TRBJ1-1	.	few	TGCAGTGCTAGAAATCCCTCTGAAGCTTTCTTT	CSARNPSEAFF
TRBV5-1	TRBJ2-2	.	few	TGCGCCAGCAGCCCTTCTCGGGACCTCACCGGGGAGCTGTTTTTT	CASSPSRDLTGELFF
TRBV12-3/TRBV12-4	TRBJ2-7	.	.	TGTGCCAGCAGTTTAGTTCTAGGGATCTCCTACGAGCAGTACTTC	CASSLVLGISYEQYF
TRBV6-1	TRBJ1-2	.	many	TGTGCCAGCAGTCGGGGACGGTTGGCGGGCTACACCTTC	CASSRGRLAGYTF
TRBV24-1	TRBJ2-1	TRBD2	.	TGTGCCACCAGTGAACCTGGACTAGCCGAGCAGTTCTTC	CATSEPGLAEQFF
TRBV20-1	TRBJ2-7	TRBD2	few	TGCAGTGCTTCAAACCTAGCGGGGGACTACGAGCAGTACTTC	CSASNLAGDYEQYF
TRBV12-3/TRBV12-4	TRBJ2-3	.	.	TGTGCCAGCTTACCGGGACTCGGCACAGATACGCAGTATTTT	CASLPGLGTDTQYF
TRBV14	TRBJ2-1	.	.	TGTGCCAGCAGCCAAGGGGAAGGGGGTTATCCCCCCCTGTTTAAGCAGTTCTTC	CASSQGEGGYPPLFKQFF
TRBV20-1	TRBJ2-1	TRBD2	few	TGCAGTGCTTGGACTAGCGGGAGGGCCAATGAGCAGTTCTTC	CSAWTSGRANEQFF
TRBV5-1	TRBJ2-4	.	.	TGCGCCAGCAGCTCCGGGGGTCTGATAGCCAAAAACATTCAGTACTTC	CASSSGGLIAKNIQYF
TRBV7-2	TRBJ2-7	.	.	TGTGCCAGCAGCTTAGTCCCCGGAGACTCCTACGAGCAGTACTTC	CASSLVPGDSYEQYF
TRBV27	TRBJ2-1	.	.	TGTGCCAGCAGTTTGAGGTTCCGGGAGATCCCCTACAATGAGCAGTTCTTC	CASSLRFREIPYNEQFF
TRBV20-1	TRBJ2-1	.	few	TGCAGTGCCAGTGGGGCTGAACAGCAGTTCTTC	CSASGAEQQFF